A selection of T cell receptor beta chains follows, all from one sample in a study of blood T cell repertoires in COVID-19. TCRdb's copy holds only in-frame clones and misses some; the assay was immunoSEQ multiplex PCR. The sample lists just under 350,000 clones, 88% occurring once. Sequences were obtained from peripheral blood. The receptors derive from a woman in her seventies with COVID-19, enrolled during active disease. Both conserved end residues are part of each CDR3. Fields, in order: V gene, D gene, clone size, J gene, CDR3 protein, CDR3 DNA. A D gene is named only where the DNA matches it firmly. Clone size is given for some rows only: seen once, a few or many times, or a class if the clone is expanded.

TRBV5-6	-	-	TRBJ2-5	CASSLGIGRETQYF	TGTGCCAGCAGCTTGGGTATAGGGAGGGAGACCCAGTACTTC
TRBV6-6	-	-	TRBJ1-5	CASSRSRGSNQPQHF	TGTGCCAGCAGTAGGTCGAGGGGGAGCAATCAGCCCCAGCATTTT
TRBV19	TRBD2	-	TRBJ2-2	CASSDSGALGGGSLF	TGTGCCAGTAGCGATAGCGGGGCCCTCGGGGGGGGCTCACTTTTT
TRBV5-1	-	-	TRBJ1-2	CASSLTETDGYTF	TGCGCCAGCAGCTTGACAGAGACCGATGGCTACACCTTC
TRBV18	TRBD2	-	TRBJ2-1	CASSPGSGGPYNEQFF	TGTGCCAGCTCACCGGGTAGCGGGGGGCCGTACAATGAGCAGTTCTTC
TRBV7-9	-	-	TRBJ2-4	CAIVRGAKNIQYF	TGTGCCATAGTGAGGGGGGCCAAAAACATTCAGTACTTC
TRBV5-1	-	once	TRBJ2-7	CASKSSTTLYEQYF	TGCGCCAGCAAAAGTTCGACTACCCTCTACGAGCAGTACTTC
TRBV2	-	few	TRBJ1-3	CASTETPLSGNTIYF	TGTGCCAGCACCGAGACTCCTCTTTCTGGAAACACCATATATTTT
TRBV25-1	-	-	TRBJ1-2	CASSEPSEGSYGYTF	TGTGCCAGCAGTGAACCCTCGGAGGGTAGCTATGGCTACACCTTC
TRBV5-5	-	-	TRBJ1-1	CASSFGVTGEGTEAFF	TGTGCCAGCAGCTTCGGGGTGACCGGTGAGGGCACTGAAGCTTTCTTT
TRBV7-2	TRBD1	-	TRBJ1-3	CASSLVTGVFSGNTIYF	TGTGCCAGCAGCTTAGTGACAGGGGTATTTTCTGGAAACACCATATATTTT
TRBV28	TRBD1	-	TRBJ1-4	CASSSGTVPEKLFF	TGTGCCAGCAGCTCCGGGACAGTCCCCGAAAAACTGTTTTTT
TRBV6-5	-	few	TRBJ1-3	CASTLFSGNTIYF	TGTGCCAGCACCCTATTCTCTGGAAACACCATATATTTT
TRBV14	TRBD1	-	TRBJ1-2	CASSRDRGIGGYTF	TGTGCCAGCAGCCGGGACAGGGGAATAGGTGGCTACACCTTC
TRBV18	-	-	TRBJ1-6	CASSLYSSPLHF	TGTGCCAGCTCACTCTATTCTTCACCCCTCCACTTT
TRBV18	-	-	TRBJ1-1	CASSRTDREENTEAFF	TGTGCCAGCTCACGAACTGACCGGGAGGAGAACACTGAAGCTTTCTTT
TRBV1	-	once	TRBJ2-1	CTSSHAYGGADNEQFF	TGCACCAGCAGCCATGCCTACGGGGGGGCCGACAATGAGCAGTTCTTC
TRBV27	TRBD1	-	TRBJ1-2	CASSPNNWTGRNGYTF	TGTGCCAGCAGCCCCAATAACTGGACAGGCAGGAATGGCTACACCTTC
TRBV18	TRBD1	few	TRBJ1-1	CASSLGQVGNTEAFF	TGTGCCAGCTCACTGGGACAGGTAGGGAACACTGAAGCTTTCTTT
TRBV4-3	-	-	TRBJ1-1	CASSPSDSRNTEAFF	TGCGCCAGCAGCCCCTCTGACAGCCGGAACACTGAAGCTTTCTTT
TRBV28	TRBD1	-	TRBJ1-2	CASRLDRADGYTF	TGTGCCAGCAGACTCGACAGGGCAGATGGCTACACCTTC
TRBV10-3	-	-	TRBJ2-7	CAISQNYEQYF	TGTGCCATCAGCCAAAATTACGAGCAGTACTTC
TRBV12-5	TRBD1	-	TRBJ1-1	CASGREQGAFEAFF	TGTGCTAGTGGTCGCGAACAGGGGGCATTTGAAGCTTTCTTT
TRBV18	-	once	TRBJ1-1	CASSPLTGRNTEAFF	TGTGCCAGCTCACCACTTACGGGGAGGAACACTGAAGCTTTCTTT
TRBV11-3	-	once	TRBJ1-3	CASSSGVAGNTIYF	TGTGCCAGCAGCTCGGGGGTTGCCGGAAACACCATATATTTT
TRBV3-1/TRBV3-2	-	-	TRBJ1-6	CASSQGGQDLSPLHF	TGTGCCAGCAGCCAAGGTGGCCAGGATCTTTCACCCCTCCACTTT
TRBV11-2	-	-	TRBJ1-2	CASSLGGDNGYTF	TGTGCCAGCAGCCTAGGGGGGGATAATGGCTACACCTTC
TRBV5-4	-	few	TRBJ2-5	CASSPGAGGPEETQYF	TGTGCCAGCAGCCCCGGAGCCGGGGGGCCAGAAGAGACCCAGTACTTC
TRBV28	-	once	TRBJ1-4	CASSPLPGTPEKLFF	TGTGCCAGCAGTCCCCTTCCGGGGACTCCTGAAAAACTGTTTTTT
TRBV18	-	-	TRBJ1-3	CASTPGGNTIYF	TGTGCCAGCACCCCGGGGGGAAACACCATATATTTT
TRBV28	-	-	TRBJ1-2	CASNENRVFHHGYTF	TGTGCCAGCAACGAGAACAGGGTCTTTCACCATGGCTACACCTTC
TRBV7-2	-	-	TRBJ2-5	CASSSSRGAGFLETQYF	TGTGCCAGCAGCTCGAGTCGGGGGGCCGGGTTTTTAGAGACCCAGTACTTC
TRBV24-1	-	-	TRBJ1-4	CATSDPHGATNEKLFF	TGTGCCACCAGTGATCCCCACGGTGCAACTAATGAAAAACTGTTTTTT
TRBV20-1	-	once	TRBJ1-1	CRVESYTEAFF	TGCAGGGTGGAGTCGTACACTGAAGCTTTCTTT
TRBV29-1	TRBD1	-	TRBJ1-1	CSGMTGGGTEAFF	TGCAGCGGTATGACAGGGGGCGGCACTGAAGCTTTCTTT